A selection of T cell receptor beta chains follows, all from one sample in a study of post-analysis software for immune sequencing data. TCRdb reanalysed the PCR reads using MiXCR and keeps one entry per CDR3 protein. The data contain roughly 580,000 distinct CDR3 sequences, roughly 40% of them singletons. Specimen: blood. The receptors come from a girl aged 5 to 17 with multiple sclerosis. Both conserved end residues are trimmed from each CDR3.

V gene: TRBV10-3; J gene: TRBJ2-1; CDR3 protein: ATSPGTAWGEQF
V gene: TRBV2; J gene: TRBJ2-3; CDR3 protein: ASIGGARADTQY
V gene: TRBV29-1; J gene: TRBJ1-1; CDR3 protein: SVRHSNTEAF
V gene: TRBV6-6; J gene: TRBJ2-3; CDR3 protein: ASSSSTSGNTDTQY
V gene: TRBV7-6; J gene: TRBJ2-3; CDR3 protein: ASSLAIWSIRLTDTQY
V gene: TRBV12-3/TRBV12-4; J gene: TRBJ2-7; CDR3 protein: ASSSKEQTPYEQY
V gene: TRBV5-1; J gene: TRBJ2-3; CDR3 protein: ASSARFAASTDTQY
V gene: TRBV29-1; J gene: TRBJ2-5; CDR3 protein: SVALGQGETQY
V gene: TRBV11-2; J gene: TRBJ1-5; CDR3 protein: ASSLEALSNQPQH
V gene: TRBV7-2; J gene: TRBJ1-5; CDR3 protein: ASSIYSSNQPQH
V gene: TRBV12-3/TRBV12-4; J gene: TRBJ2-2; CDR3 protein: ASTPLTGELF
V gene: TRBV5-6; J gene: TRBJ2-5; CDR3 protein: ASSLTSGNPYQETQY
V gene: TRBV7-8; J gene: TRBJ2-7; CDR3 protein: ASSLASLKGGGFSSYEQY
V gene: TRBV6-2/TRBV6-3; J gene: TRBJ1-2; CDR3 protein: ASSDGQLGYT
V gene: TRBV10-3; J gene: TRBJ1-1; CDR3 protein: AISQDRTFNTEAF
V gene: TRBV5-1; J gene: TRBJ1-2; CDR3 protein: ASSLLRDRDGGYT
V gene: TRBV5-1; J gene: TRBJ2-6; CDR3 protein: ASRKGTGPYSGANVLT
V gene: TRBV20-1; J gene: TRBJ2-3; CDR3 protein: SARDRGNTDTQY
V gene: TRBV7-6; J gene: TRBJ2-5; CDR3 protein: ASSLGGRWKTRETQY
V gene: TRBV4-1; J gene: TRBJ2-7; CDR3 protein: ASSHYGQGAYEQY
V gene: TRBV20-1; J gene: TRBJ1-3; CDR3 protein: SARGPRDTIY
V gene: TRBV20-1; J gene: TRBJ2-1; CDR3 protein: SARPNLGSSYNEQF
V gene: TRBV10-2; J gene: NA; CDR3 protein: ASSEMDGANEQY
V gene: TRBV10-2; J gene: TRBJ1-4; CDR3 protein: ASRRRAATNEKLF
V gene: TRBV7-9; J gene: TRBJ1-2; CDR3 protein: ASSLQGAGGYT
V gene: TRBV20-1; J gene: NA; CDR3 protein: SARWHTRDRIWDEQY
V gene: TRBV7-9; J gene: TRBJ1-1; CDR3 protein: ASSLDWEAF
V gene: TRBV11-3; J gene: TRBJ2-1; CDR3 protein: ASSFRASGRVHEQF
V gene: TRBV5-1; J gene: TRBJ2-7; CDR3 protein: ASSPGQSLYSLQRYEQY
V gene: TRBV20-1; J gene: TRBJ2-7; CDR3 protein: SAKEMGGRDYEQY
V gene: TRBV27; J gene: TRBJ1-2; CDR3 protein: ASSISGTHYGYT
V gene: TRBV27; J gene: TRBJ1-2; CDR3 protein: ASSSRDRGLQGYT
V gene: TRBV6-2/TRBV6-3; J gene: TRBJ2-1; CDR3 protein: ASSRTGDLLGEQF
V gene: TRBV13; J gene: TRBJ1-1; CDR3 protein: ASSSGTGSDENTEAF
V gene: TRBV12-3/TRBV12-4; J gene: TRBJ2-7; CDR3 protein: ASKASGYEQY
V gene: TRBV20-1; J gene: TRBJ2-7; CDR3 protein: SASVGQGEQY
V gene: TRBV12-3/TRBV12-4; J gene: TRBJ2-1; CDR3 protein: ASSFREGRDEQF
V gene: TRBV7-9; J gene: TRBJ2-1; CDR3 protein: ASRQGNSYNEQF
V gene: TRBV12-3/TRBV12-4; J gene: NA; CDR3 protein: ASSAETGREQY
V gene: TRBV24-1; J gene: TRBJ2-3; CDR3 protein: ATSDGGTASTDTQY
V gene: TRBV12-3/TRBV12-4; J gene: TRBJ2-5; CDR3 protein: ASRLGGADQETQY
V gene: TRBV6-2/TRBV6-3; J gene: TRBJ2-1; CDR3 protein: ASSRSGAYNEQF
V gene: TRBV12-5; J gene: TRBJ2-3; CDR3 protein: ASGLAGGGATDTQY
V gene: TRBV29-1; J gene: TRBJ2-7; CDR3 protein: SVVAEVGYEQY
V gene: TRBV7-9; J gene: NA; CDR3 protein: ARGSDGGEQY
V gene: TRBV5-1; J gene: TRBJ2-1; CDR3 protein: ASSFASYNEQF